This entry is about one TCR beta chain. This clonotype was seen a few times. Its antigen is unknown. No much larger clone exists at a distance of one base, and base qualities are not known. This entry is derived from a study of molecular identifiers for immune sequencing clone quantification (dated by TCRdb to the late 2010s). Background on the whole study: For a replicate experiment, RNA from roughly 20,000 or 100,000 naive CD8 T cells was divided into five aliquots, and four of the five aliquots were sequenced. The study was a methods study using CD8 T cells to benchmark molecular-identifier clustering-based TCR repertoire sequencing (MIDCIRS) and TCR RNA copy counting. What the authors observed across the whole study: In CMV-specific effector cells, over 99% of molecules were held by clones above 20 RNA copies, whereas under 1% of molecules were held by such clones in naive cells. When barcode sub-clustering was not used, chimeric consensus sequences inflated TCR diversity, with chimeras reaching as high as 47%. Modeling gave 3 to 3.5 recovered TCR RNA copies per cell versus approximately 11 by digital PCR, implying approximately 30% capture efficiency. Even against a background of about 960,000 naive CD8 T cells, spiked-in Jurkat TCR RNA amounting to a single cell's worth was reported to be detectable. The sizes of highly expanded clones could end up underestimated when identical TCR molecules share a barcode. The naive libraries included spiked-in Jurkat TCR RNA (roughly nine copies' worth), and this Jurkat TCR RNA is not part of the donor repertoire.

Naive CD8 T cell libraries were made from 20,000 to 1,000,000 sorted cells using 10%, 30% or 50% of purified RNA. Naive CD8 T cells were FACS-sorted as CD8+CD4-CCR7+CD45RA+ on a BD FACSAria II into RLT Plus buffer. More than 8 TCR copies' worth of Jurkat RNA were spiked into about 20,000-1,000,000 naive CD8 T cell samples to test detection sensitivity. CD8 T cells were enriched with RosetteSep CD8+ T Cell Enrichment Cocktail and Ficoll-Paque, followed by ACK red cell lysis. The germline V gene specifies SNHLY as CDR1 and FYNNEI as CDR2. The germline V and J ends show losses of 2 bases and 0 bases respectively, and no gene match explains 1 base of the junction. From cysteine to phenylalanine, the CDR3 is 14 amino acids long. The sequence is cut down to CDR3 DNA, 42 bases in frame from base 1. Library construction relied on PCR. For sequencing, a NextSeq 500 was employed. Bulk TCR libraries were prepared as previously described, using TCR primers listed in Table S5. The Qiagen AllPrep DNA/RNA kit was used to purify total RNA. Before any analysis, reads coming from multiple sequencing runs of the same library were combined into one pool. The original methods were these. Reads were retained only if their TCR constant sequence matched exactly, and those retained reads were trimmed to 150 nt and grouped according to their 12-nt molecular barcodes. Within each barcode group, reads were sub-clustered at a 15% Levenshtein threshold, and quality-weighted consensus sequences were built per RNA molecule. Non-functional sequences were filtered out, along with any lower-count sequence sitting one edit away from another sequence. Barcode sub-clusters with fewer than 20% of the maximum read count were removed, based on fitting two negative binomial distributions. TCRdb applied fastp at Q25 and MiXCR to the public reads, then kept only in-frame beta chains. Here each entry gathers all rows of one CDR3 protein and keeps the most common genes and DNA. The V and J calls come from TCRdb's annotation, not from the publication. This sample comprises hundreds of thousands of distinct CDR3 sequences, roughly 27% of them detected only once. The ten largest clones capture 0.78% of the sample.

Recombination linked TRBV2 to TRBJ2-7, and 7 bases in between align with TRBD2. The source material was naive CD8+ T cells from blood, with Jurkat cell RNA spiked in. This sample's cell subset or site label indicates: FACS-sorted CD8+CD4-CCR7+CD45RA+ naive T cells. The TCR originated in a human donor in good health. Some libraries in this study had Jurkat cell RNA spiked in. The CDR3 here reads CASSELAVSYEQYF. The nucleotides are TGTGCCAGCAGTGAACTAGCGGTCTCCTACGAGCAGTACTTC.